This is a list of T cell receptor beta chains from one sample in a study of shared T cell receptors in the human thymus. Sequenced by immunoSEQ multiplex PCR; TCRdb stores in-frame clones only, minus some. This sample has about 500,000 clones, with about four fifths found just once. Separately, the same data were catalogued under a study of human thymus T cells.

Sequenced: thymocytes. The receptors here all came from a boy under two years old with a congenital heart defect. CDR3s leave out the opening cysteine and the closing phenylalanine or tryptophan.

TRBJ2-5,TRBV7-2,ASSLTAGGRMETQY
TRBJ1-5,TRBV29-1,SVGQGNQPQH
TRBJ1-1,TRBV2,ATKRGAPFAEAF
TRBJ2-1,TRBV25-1,ASSPRVRGHEQF
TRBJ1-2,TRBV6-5,ASEGTGADGYT
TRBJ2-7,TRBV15,ATSIGTGISERSYEQY
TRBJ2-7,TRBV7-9,ASSLVGGTKYEQY
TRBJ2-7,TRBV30,AWSPPGQGANYEQY
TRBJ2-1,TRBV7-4,ASSLLQAESYNEQF
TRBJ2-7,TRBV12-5,ASGANRAPYEQY
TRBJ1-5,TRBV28,ASSPRVGAINQPQH
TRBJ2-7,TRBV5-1,ASFRGVSYEQY
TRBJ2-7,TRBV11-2,ASLGWVDRTGEQY
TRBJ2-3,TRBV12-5,ASGLRLAGVKDTQY
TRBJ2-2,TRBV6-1,ASSGRWTGELF
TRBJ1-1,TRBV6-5,ASSYSDRAGAF
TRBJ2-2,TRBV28,ASRNRVRTGELF
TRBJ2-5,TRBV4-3,ASSQAGTGKQETQY
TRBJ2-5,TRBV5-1,ASRRGGVAYRETQY
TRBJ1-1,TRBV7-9,ASSLVTGRGGTEAF
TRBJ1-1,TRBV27,ASSPNPKRGGDTEAF
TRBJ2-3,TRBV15,ATSPHPETSGNTDTQY
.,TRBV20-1,SAPISYEQY
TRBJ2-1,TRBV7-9,ASSYRGGVQF
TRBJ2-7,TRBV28,ASSLKLAGDCYEQY
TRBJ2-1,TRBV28,ASSLYPAVSNEQF
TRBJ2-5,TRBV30,AWSVKRPKETQY
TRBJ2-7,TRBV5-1,ASSFGLAGGKQQY
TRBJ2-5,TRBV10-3,AISPDRTIQETQY
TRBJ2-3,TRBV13,ASSSQNRHTKTDTQY
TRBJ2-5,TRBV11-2,ASTTQGATGTQY
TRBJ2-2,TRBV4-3,ASSQGEAASGFPTGELF
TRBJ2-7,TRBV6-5,ADGDSGRPPYEQY
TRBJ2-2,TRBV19,ASSNPGQVVNTGELF
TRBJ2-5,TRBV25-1,ASSEWDRDQETQY
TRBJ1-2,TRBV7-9,ASTILGDSGYT
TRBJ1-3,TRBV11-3,ASRAGSSSGNTIY